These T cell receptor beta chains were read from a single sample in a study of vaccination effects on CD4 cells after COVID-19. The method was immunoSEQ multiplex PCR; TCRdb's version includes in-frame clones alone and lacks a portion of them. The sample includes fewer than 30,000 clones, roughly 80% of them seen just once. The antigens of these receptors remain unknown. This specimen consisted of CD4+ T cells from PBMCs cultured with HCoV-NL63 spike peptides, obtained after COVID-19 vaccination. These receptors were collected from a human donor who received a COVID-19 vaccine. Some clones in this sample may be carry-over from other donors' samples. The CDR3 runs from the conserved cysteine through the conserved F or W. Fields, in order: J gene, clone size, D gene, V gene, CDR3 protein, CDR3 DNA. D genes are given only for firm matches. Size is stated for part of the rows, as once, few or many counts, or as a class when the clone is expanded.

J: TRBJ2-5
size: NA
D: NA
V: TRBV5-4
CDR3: CASSLLGQETQYF
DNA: TGTGCCAGCAGCTTACTAGGACAAGAGACCCAGTACTTC

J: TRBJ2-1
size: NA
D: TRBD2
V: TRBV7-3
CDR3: CASSLAGGYNEQFF
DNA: TGTGCCAGCAGCTTAGCGGGGGGGTACAATGAGCAGTTCTTC

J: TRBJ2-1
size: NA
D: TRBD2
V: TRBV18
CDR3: CASSPGTSHNEQFF
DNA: TGTGCCAGCTCACCCGGGACTAGTCACAATGAGCAGTTCTTC

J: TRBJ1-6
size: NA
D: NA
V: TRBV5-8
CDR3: CASSLDAVNSPLHF
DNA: TGTGCCAGCAGCTTGGATGCAGTTAATTCACCCCTCCACTTT

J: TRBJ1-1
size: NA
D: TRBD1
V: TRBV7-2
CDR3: CASSSDRVGTEAFF
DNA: TGTGCCAGCAGCTCGGACAGGGTCGGTACTGAAGCTTTCTTT

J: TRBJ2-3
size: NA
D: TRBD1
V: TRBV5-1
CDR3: CASSLRDRTDTQYF
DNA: TGCGCCAGCAGCCTCCGGGACAGGACAGATACGCAGTATTTT

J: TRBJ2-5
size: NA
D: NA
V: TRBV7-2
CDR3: CASSLVRNQETQYF
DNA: TGTGCCAGCAGCTTAGTCAGAAACCAAGAGACCCAGTACTTC

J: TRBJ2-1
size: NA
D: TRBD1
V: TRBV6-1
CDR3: CASSEGRQGALRNEQFF
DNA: TGTGCCAGCAGTGAAGGCCGACAGGGGGCCCTTAGGAATGAGCAGTTCTTC

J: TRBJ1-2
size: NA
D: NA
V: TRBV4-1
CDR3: CASSPKEGGSVYGYTF
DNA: TGCGCCAGCAGCCCAAAAGAGGGAGGATCCGTCTATGGCTACACCTTC

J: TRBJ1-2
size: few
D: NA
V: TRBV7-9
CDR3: CASSPRGGLIFGHYGYTF
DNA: TGTGCCAGCAGCCCTCGGGGGGGCCTGATCTTCGGGCACTATGGCTACACCTTC

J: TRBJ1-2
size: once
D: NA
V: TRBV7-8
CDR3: CASSFQLGNYGYTF
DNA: TGTGCCAGCAGCTTCCAACTGGGAAACTATGGCTACACCTTC

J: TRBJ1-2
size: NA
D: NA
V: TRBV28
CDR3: CASRGHGPGSQGYTF
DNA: TGTGCCAGCAGAGGGCACGGACCGGGTTCTCAGGGCTACACCTTC

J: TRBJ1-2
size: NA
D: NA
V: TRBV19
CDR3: CASRYMIGGSFLPNYGYTF
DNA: TGTGCCAGTAGATATATGATTGGGGGCAGTTTCCTTCCTAACTATGGCTACACCTTC

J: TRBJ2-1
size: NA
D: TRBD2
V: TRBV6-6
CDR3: CASSLRGGGQFF
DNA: TGTGCCAGCTCCCTTCGGGGGGGTGGGCAGTTCTTC

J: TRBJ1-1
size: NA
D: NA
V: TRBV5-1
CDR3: CASSVDPGNTEAFF
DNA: TGCGCCAGCAGCGTCGATCCAGGGAACACTGAAGCTTTCTTT

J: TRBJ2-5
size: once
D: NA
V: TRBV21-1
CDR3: CASIRGVRQETQYF
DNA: TGTGCCAGCATCAGGGGCGTCAGGCAAGAGACCCAGTACTTC

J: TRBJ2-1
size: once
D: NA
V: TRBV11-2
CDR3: CASSWYRVDEQFF
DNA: TGTGCCAGCAGCTGGTACAGGGTTGATGAGCAGTTCTTC

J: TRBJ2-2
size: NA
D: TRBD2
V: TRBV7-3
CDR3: CASSITGTRTTGELFF
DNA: TGTGCCAGCAGCATCACCGGGACTAGAACCACCGGGGAGCTGTTTTTT

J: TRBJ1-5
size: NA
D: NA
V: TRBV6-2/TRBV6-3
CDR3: CASSYSKGGWEPQHF
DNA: TGTGCCAGCAGTTACTCGAAAGGGGGATGGGAGCCCCAGCATTTT

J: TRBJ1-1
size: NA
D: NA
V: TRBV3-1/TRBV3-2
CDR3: CASSQSGTMNTEAFF
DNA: TGTGCCAGCAGCCAATCCGGGACAATGAACACTGAAGCTTTCTTT

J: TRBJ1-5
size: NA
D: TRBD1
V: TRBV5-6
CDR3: CASSSMDRGQFNQPQHF
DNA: TGTGCCAGCAGCTCTATGGACAGGGGGCAATTCAATCAGCCCCAGCATTTT

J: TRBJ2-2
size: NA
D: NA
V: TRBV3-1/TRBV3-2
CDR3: CASSPPGVGTGELFF
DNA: TGTGCCAGCAGCCCCCCGGGGGTCGGCACCGGGGAGCTGTTTTTT

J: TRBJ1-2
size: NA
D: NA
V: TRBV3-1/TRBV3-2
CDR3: CASSPEGRGYTF
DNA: TGTGCCAGCAGCCCAGAGGGGCGGGGCTACACCTTC

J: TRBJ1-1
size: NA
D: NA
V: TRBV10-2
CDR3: CASSERRLEAFF
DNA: TGCGCCAGCAGTGAGCGACGGCTTGAAGCTTTCTTT

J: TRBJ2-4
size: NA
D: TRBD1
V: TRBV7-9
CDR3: CASSTDRVAKNIQYF
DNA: TGTGCCAGCAGCACAGACAGGGTGGCCAAAAACATTCAGTACTTC

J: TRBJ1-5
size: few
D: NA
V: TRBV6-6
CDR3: CASSFGGGGNQPQHF
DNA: TGTGCCAGCAGTTTCGGTGGGGGCGGAAATCAGCCCCAGCATTTT

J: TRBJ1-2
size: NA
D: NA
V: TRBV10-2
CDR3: CASRGSGGEGYTF
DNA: TGCGCCAGCAGAGGTTCCGGGGGTGAGGGCTACACCTTC

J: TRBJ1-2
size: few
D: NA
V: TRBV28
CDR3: CASRARLYGYTF
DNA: TGTGCCAGCCGAGCAAGGCTGTATGGCTACACCTTC

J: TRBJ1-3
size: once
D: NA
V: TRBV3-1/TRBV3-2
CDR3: CASSHQTGNTIYF
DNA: TGTGCCAGCAGCCACCAAACGGGAAACACCATATATTTT

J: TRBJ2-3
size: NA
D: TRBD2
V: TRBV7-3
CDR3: CASSQRGGGTDTQYF
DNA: TGTGCCAGCAGTCAACGGGGGGGCGGCACAGATACGCAGTATTTT

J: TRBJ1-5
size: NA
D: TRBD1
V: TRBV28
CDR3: CASTPRWTGTLNQPQHF
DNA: TGTGCCAGCACCCCCCGCTGGACAGGGACGCTCAATCAGCCCCAGCATTTT

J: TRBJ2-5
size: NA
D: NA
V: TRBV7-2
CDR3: CASSLVATPGNQETQYF
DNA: TGTGCCAGCAGCTTAGTAGCCACACCGGGAAACCAGGAGACCCAGTACTTC

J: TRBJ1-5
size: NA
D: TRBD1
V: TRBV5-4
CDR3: CASSVDRDSNQPQHF
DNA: TGTGCCAGCAGCGTAGACAGGGATAGCAATCAGCCCCAGCATTTT

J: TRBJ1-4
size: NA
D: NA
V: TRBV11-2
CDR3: CASSIGAPNEKLFF
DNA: TGTGCCAGCAGCATCGGAGCCCCTAATGAAAAACTGTTTTTT

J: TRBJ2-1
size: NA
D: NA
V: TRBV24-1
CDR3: CATSDPGGGRYNEQFF
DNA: TGTGCCACCAGTGACCCTGGGGGGGGGCGGTACAATGAGCAGTTCTTC

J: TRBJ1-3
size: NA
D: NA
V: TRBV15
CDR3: CATSRGGNSGNTIYF
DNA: TGTGCCACCAGCAGAGGGGGGAACTCTGGAAACACCATATATTTT

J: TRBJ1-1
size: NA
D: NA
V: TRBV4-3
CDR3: CASSQAAGGLNTEAFF
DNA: TGCGCCAGCAGCCAAGCGGCTGGCGGATTGAACACTGAAGCTTTCTTT

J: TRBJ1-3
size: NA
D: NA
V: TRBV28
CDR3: CASSPQVGNTIYF
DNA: TGTGCCAGCAGTCCCCAGGTTGGAAACACCATATATTTT

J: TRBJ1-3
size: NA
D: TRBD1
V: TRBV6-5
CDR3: CAARGQGLLGNTIYF
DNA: TGTGCCGCGAGGGGACAGGGACTTCTTGGAAACACCATATATTTT

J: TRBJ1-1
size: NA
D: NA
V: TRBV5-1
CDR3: CASSLNIVNTEAFF
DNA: TGCGCCAGCAGCTTGAATATTGTGAACACTGAAGCTTTCTTT

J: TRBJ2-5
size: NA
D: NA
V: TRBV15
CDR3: CATSFSGTFQETQYF
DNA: TGTGCCACCAGCTTTTCCGGGACTTTCCAAGAGACCCAGTACTTC

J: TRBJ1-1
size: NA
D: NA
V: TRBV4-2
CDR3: CASSQPRQGITEAFF
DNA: TGTGCCAGCAGCCAGCCACGCCAGGGGATCACTGAAGCTTTCTTT

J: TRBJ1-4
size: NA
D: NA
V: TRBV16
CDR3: CASSQTVINEKLFF
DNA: TGTGCCAGCAGCCAAACAGTGATTAATGAAAAACTGTTTTTT

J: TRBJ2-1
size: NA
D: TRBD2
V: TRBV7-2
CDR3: CASSPGLAGTNEQFF
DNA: TGTGCCAGCAGCCCGGGACTAGCGGGGACGAATGAGCAGTTCTTC

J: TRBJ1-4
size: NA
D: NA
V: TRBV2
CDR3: CASSRGLQVTNEKLFF
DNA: TGTGCCAGCAGTAGGGGCCTTCAAGTCACTAATGAAAAACTGTTTTTT

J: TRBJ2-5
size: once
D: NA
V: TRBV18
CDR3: CASSPPGIRETQYF
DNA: TGTGCCAGCTCACCACCGGGGATTCGAGAGACCCAGTACTTC

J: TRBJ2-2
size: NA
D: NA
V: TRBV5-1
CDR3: CASSLGITNTGELFF
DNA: TGCGCCAGCAGCTTAGGGATAACGAACACCGGGGAGCTGTTTTTT

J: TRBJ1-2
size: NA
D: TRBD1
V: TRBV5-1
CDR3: CASSFFPRQGYGYTF
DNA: TGCGCCAGCAGCTTCTTCCCTAGACAGGGTTATGGCTACACCTTC

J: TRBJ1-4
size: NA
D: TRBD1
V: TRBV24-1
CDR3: CATSDSPGGKLFF
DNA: TGTGCCACCAGTGATTCTCCAGGGGGAAAACTGTTTTTT

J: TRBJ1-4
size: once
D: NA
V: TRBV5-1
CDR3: CASSPLGTGTEKLFF
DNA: TGCGCCAGCAGCCCATTAGGTACGGGAACTGAAAAACTGTTTTTT

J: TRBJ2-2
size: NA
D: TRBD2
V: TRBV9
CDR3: CASSVNREAGRGAGELFF
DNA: TGTGCCAGCAGCGTCAACCGGGAGGCGGGTCGGGGCGCCGGGGAGCTGTTTTTT

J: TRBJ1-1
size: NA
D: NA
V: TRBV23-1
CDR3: CASNFNIGYTEAFF
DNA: TGCGCCAGCAACTTTAACATTGGATACACTGAAGCTTTCTTT

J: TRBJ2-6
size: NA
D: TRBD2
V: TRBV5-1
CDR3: CASSLELAGTGANVLTF
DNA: TGCGCCAGCAGCTTGGAACTAGCGGGGACAGGGGCCAACGTCCTGACTTTC

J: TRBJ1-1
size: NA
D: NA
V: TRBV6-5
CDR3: CASRPDGYTEAFF
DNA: TGTGCCAGCAGACCGGACGGGTACACTGAAGCTTTCTTT

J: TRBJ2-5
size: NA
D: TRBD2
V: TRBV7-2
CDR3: CASSLGVGSGQETQYF
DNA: TGTGCCAGCAGCTTAGGGGTTGGTAGCGGGCAAGAGACCCAGTACTTC

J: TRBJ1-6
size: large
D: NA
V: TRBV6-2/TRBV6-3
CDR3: CASSSRSGGETLHF
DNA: TGTGCCAGCAGTTCCCGGAGCGGCGGGGAGACCCTCCACTTT

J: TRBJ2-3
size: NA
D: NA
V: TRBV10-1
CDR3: CASSESGTPTDTQYF
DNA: TGCGCCAGCAGTGAGTCTGGGACCCCCACAGATACGCAGTATTTT